The rows below give T cell receptor beta chains drawn from one sample of a study of blood T cells in healthy people across ages. TCRdb analysed the 5' RACE reads with MiXCR anew, one entry per CDR3 protein. The data hold over 950,000 distinct CDR3 sequences, with roughly 51% observed a single time. Sequencing used blood. These receptor sequences come from a woman aged 55-75 years in good health. CDR3s include the opening cysteine and the closing phenylalanine or tryptophan. The D gene is left open where the match is weak. Expanded clones get a size class; other rows say once, few or many, or leave the size out.

cdr3_aa	cdr3_nt	v_call	j_call	d_call	clone_size
CASSPPAGNEQYF	TGTGCCAGCTCACCACCGGCTGGGAACGAGCAGTACTTC	TRBV18	TRBJ2-7	.	.
CASSWGVDQPQHF	TGCGCCAGCAGCTGGGGAGTCGATCAGCCCCAGCATTTT	TRBV5-1	TRBJ1-5	.	.
CASSQVRNTGELFF	TGCGCCAGCAGCCAAGTTCGGAACACCGGGGAGCTGTTTTTT	TRBV4-3	TRBJ2-2	.	.
CAISVGASFDEQFF	TGTGCCATCAGTGTAGGCGCCTCCTTCGATGAGCAGTTCTTC	TRBV10-3	TRBJ2-1	.	.
CASSYPSTEQYF	TGTGCCAGCAGTTATCCCTCGACCGAGCAGTACTTC	TRBV6-2/TRBV6-3	TRBJ2-7	.	few
CASSVDGIGELFF	TGCGCCAGCAGCGTGGACGGGATCGGGGAGCTGTTTTTT	TRBV5-1	TRBJ2-2	.	.
CATSDLTGVETQYF	TGTGCCACCAGTGATCTGACAGGGGTAGAGACCCAGTACTTC	TRBV24-1	TRBJ2-5	TRBD1	once
CSAGGGQGARGYTF	TGCAGTGCTGGGGGCGGACAGGGGGCGCGTGGCTACACCTTC	TRBV20-1	TRBJ1-2	TRBD1	.
CASLKLNEQFF	TGTGCCAGCCTTAAACTTAATGAGCAGTTCTTC	TRBV12-3/TRBV12-4	TRBJ2-1	.	.
CATSDTGSSNQPQHF	TGTGCCACCAGCGATACAGGTTCTAGCAATCAGCCCCAGCATTTT	TRBV15	TRBJ1-5	.	.
CSANAGTGTISYNEQFF	TGCAGTGCCAACGCCGGGACAGGGACAATCTCCTACAATGAGCAGTTCTTC	TRBV20-1	TRBJ2-1	TRBD1	.
CASSVVQEEGYTF	TGTGCCAGCAGCGTAGTACAGGAGGAAGGCTACACCTTC	TRBV9	TRBJ1-2	.	.
CASSPPVPRSREQYF	TGTGCCAGCAGTCCACCGGTCCCACGGTCCCGCGAGCAGTACTTC	TRBV28	TRBJ2-7	.	.
CASSPSPGQANTGELFF	TGTGCCAGCAGCCCCTCCCCGGGACAGGCGAACACCGGGGAGCTGTTTTTT	TRBV7-2	TRBJ2-2	TRBD1	.
CATRLGQNYGYTF	TGCGCAACCAGACTGGGACAGAATTATGGCTACACCTTC	TRBV28	TRBJ1-2	TRBD1	once
CASSLAGRELRETQYF	TGTGCCAGCAGCTTAGCAGGTCGGGAGTTAAGGGAGACCCAGTACTTC	TRBV7-2	TRBJ2-5	.	.
CASREVVEEEETQYF	TGTGCCAGCAGAGAAGTTGTCGAGGAGGAGGAGACCCAGTACTTC	TRBV9	TRBJ2-5	.	.
CASSPRQASTQNEQFF	TGTGCCAGCAGTCCCCGCCAGGCCTCCACTCAAAATGAGCAGTTCTTC	TRBV27	TRBJ2-1	.	few
CASSYHSGDYEQYF	TGTGCCAGCAGTTATCACAGCGGGGACTACGAGCAGTACTTC	TRBV6-5	TRBJ2-7	TRBD2	few
CSAMETGFYNEQFF	TGCAGTGCTATGGAGACAGGTTTCTACAATGAGCAGTTCTTC	TRBV20-1	TRBJ2-1	.	.
CASTSSGIPLYEQYF	TGTGCCAGCACTTCTAGCGGGATCCCTCTCTACGAGCAGTACTTC	TRBV12-3/TRBV12-4	TRBJ2-7	TRBD2	few
CASSFRTSRYNEQFF	TGTGCCAGCAGTTTCAGGACTAGCAGATACAATGAGCAGTTCTTC	TRBV12-3/TRBV12-4	TRBJ2-1	TRBD2	.
CSAASGTSGTEQYF	TGCAGTGCGGCCTCAGGGACTAGCGGAACCGAGCAGTACTTC	TRBV20-1	TRBJ2-7	TRBD2	few
CASNTGTETYNEQFF	TGTGCCAGCAATACCGGGACAGAAACCTACAATGAGCAGTTCTTC	TRBV6-6	TRBJ2-1	TRBD1	.
CASSPPENPYNEQFF	TGTGCCAGCTCACCACCGGAGAACCCCTACAATGAGCAGTTCTTC	TRBV18	TRBJ2-1	.	.
CASTTNPGTRDGYTF	TGTGCCAGCACGACGAATCCCGGGACAAGGGATGGCTACACCTTC	TRBV7-3	TRBJ1-2	.	.
CSAGGLAGVRGGTDTQYF	TGCAGTGCTGGGGGACTAGCGGGAGTACGGGGTGGCACAGATACGCAGTATTTT	TRBV20-1	TRBJ2-3	TRBD2	.
CASSKHVGQGPSEQYF	TGTGCCAGCAGCAAACATGTAGGCCAGGGTCCCTCCGAGCAGTACTTC	TRBV21-1	TRBJ2-7	.	many